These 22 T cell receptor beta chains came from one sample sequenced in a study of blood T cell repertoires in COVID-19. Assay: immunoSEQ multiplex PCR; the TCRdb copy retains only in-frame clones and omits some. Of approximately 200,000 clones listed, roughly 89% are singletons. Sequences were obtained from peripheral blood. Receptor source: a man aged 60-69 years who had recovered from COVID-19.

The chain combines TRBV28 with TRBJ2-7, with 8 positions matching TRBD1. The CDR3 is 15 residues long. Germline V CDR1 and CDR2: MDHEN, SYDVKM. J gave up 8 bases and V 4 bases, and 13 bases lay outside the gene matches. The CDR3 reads CASSSPGDRSDQQYF. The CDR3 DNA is TGTGCCAGCAGTTCCCCTGGGGACAGGTCTGATCAGCAGTACTTC. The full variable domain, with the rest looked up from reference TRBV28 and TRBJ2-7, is DVKVTQSSRYLVKRTGEKVFLECVQDMDHENMFWYRQDPGLGLRLIYFSYDVKMKEKGDIPEGYSVSREKKERFSLILESASTNQTSMYLCASSSPGDRSDQQYFGPGTRLTVT.

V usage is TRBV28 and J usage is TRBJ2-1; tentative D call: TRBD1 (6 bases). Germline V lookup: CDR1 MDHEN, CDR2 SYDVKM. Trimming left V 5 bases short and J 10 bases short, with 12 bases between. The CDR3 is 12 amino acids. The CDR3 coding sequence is TGTGCCAGCAGTACAGGGTTCGGCGAGCAGTTCTTC. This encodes CASSTGFGEQFF.

CDR3 protein: CASSLAGAEAFF. In DNA, the CDR3 is TGTGCCAGCAGTTTGGCAGGGGCTGAAGCTTTCTTT. The chain joins TRBV27 to TRBJ1-1; maybe TRBD1 (6 bases). Germline assignment: CDR1 MNHEY and CDR2 SMNVEV (reference sequence). Trimming pared 3 bases from V and 6 bases from J, leaving 8 bases between. The CDR3 sequence is 12 residues long.

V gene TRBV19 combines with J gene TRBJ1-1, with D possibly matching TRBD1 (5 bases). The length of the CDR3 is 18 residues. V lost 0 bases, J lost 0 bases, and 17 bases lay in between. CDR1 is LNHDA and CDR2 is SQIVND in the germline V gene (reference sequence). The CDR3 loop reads CASSIDQFRGGLNTEAFF. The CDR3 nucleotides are TGTGCCAGTAGTATAGATCAATTTCGGGGGGGGTTGAACACTGAAGCTTTCTTT.

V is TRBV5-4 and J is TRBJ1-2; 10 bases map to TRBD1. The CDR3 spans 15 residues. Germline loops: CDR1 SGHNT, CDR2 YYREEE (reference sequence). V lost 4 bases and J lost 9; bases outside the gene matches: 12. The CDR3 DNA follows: TGTGCCAGCAGCCTCTCGACAGGGGGCGCGAGGAGCTACACCTTC. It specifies CASSLSTGGARSYTF.

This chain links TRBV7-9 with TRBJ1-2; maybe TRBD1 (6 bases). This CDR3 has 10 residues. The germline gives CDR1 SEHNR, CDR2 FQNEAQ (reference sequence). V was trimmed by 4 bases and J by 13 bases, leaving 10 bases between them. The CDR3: CASSSQGFTF. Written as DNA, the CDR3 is TGTGCCAGCAGCTCCCAGGGGTTCACCTTC.

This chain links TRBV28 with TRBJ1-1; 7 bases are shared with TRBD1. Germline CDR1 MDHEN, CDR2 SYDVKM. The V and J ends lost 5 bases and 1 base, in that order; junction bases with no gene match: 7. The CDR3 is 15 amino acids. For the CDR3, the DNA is TGTGCCAGCAGTAGCTCCGGGACAGCGAACACTGAAGCTTTCTTT. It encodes CASSSSGTANTEAFF.

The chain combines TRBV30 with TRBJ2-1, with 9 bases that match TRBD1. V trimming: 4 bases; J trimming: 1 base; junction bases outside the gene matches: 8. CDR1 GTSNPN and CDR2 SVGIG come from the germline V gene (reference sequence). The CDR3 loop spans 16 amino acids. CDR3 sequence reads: CAWNNPGQGSYNEQFF. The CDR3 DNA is TGTGCCTGGAACAATCCGGGACAGGGTTCCTACAATGAGCAGTTCTTC.

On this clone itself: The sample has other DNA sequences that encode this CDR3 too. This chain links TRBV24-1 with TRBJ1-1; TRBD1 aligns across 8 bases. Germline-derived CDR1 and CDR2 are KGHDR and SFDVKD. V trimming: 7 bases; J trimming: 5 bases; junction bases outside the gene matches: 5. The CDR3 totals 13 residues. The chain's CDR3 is CATRGQGGTEAFF. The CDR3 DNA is TGTGCCACCAGAGGACAGGGAGGGACTGAAGCTTTCTTT.

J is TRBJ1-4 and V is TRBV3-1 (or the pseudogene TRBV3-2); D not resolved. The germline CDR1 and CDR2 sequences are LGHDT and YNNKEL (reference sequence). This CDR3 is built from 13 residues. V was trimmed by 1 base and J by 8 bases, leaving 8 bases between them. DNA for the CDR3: TGTGCCAGCAGCCAAGTACCGGGAGAAAAACTGTTTTTT. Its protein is CASSQVPGEKLFF.

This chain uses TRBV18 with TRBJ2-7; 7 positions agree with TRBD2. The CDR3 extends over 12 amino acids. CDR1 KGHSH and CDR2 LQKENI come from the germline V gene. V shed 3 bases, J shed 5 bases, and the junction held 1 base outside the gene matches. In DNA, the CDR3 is TGTGCCAGCTCACCTGCGGGGGACGAGCAGTACTTC. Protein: CASSPAGDEQYF.

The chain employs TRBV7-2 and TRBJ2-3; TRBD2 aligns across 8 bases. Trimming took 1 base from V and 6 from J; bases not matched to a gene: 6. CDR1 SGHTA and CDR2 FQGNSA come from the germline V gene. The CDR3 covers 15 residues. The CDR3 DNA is TGTGCCAGCAGCTTAGACGGGGGGGGCCTGGATACGCAGTATTTT. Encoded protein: CASSLDGGGLDTQYF.

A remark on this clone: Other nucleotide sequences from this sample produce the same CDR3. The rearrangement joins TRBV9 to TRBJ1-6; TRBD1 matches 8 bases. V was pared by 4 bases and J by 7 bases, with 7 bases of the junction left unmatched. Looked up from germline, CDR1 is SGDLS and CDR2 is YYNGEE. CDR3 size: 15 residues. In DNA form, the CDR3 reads TGTGCCAGCAGCCCAGGACAGGGTAAAAATTCACCCCTCCACTTT. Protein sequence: CASSPGQGKNSPLHF.

The CDR3 DNA is TGTGCCAGCTCACCTGCCCGGGATAGCAATCAGCCCCAGCATTTT. Protein: CASSPARDSNQPQHF. The chain joins TRBV18 to TRBJ1-5; D is undetermined. CDR3 length equals 15 residues. Looked up from germline, CDR1 is KGHSH and CDR2 is LQKENI. V lost 3 bases and J 0 bases, leaving 9 bases between the germline ends.

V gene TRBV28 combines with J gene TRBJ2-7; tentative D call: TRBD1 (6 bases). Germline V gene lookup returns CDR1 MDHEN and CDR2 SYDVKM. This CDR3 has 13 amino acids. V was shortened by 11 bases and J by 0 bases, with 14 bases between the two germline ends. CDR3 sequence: CAAEDRNSYEQYF. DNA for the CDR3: TGTGCCGCAGAAGACAGGAACTCCTACGAGCAGTACTTC.

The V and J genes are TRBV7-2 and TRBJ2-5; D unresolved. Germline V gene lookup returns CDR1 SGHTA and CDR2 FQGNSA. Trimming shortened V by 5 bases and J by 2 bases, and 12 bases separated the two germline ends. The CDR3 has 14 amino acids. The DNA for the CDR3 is TGTGCCAGCAGCGTGTACAAGATTCAAGAGACCCAGTACTTC. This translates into CASSVYKIQETQYF.

The CDR3 protein is CASSVGRGHTYNEQFF. The CDR3, as DNA: TGTGCCAGCAGCGTAGGGAGGGGGCATACGTACAATGAGCAGTTCTTC. The V and J genes are TRBV9 and TRBJ2-1; weak D call: TRBD1 (7 bases). Germline values: CDR1 SGDLS, CDR2 YYNGEE. Trimming left V 0 bases short and J 4 bases short, with 14 bases between. The CDR3 runs 16 residues.

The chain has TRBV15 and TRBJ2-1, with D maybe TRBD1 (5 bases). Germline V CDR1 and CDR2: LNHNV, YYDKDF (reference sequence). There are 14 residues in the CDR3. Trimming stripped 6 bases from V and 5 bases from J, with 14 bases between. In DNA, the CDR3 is TGTGCCACCAGGGTGGGGCAGATAGACAATGAGCAGTTCTTC. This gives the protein CATRVGQIDNEQFF.

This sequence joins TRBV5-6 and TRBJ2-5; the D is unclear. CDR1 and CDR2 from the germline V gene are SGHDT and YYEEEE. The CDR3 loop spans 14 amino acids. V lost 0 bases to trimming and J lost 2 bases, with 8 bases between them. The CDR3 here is CASSLARKQETQYF. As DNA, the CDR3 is TGTGCCAGCAGCTTGGCCAGAAAACAAGAGACCCAGTACTTC.

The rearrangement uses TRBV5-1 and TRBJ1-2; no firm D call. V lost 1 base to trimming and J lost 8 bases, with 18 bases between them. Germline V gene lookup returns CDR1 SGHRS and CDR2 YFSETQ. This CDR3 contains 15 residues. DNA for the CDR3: TGCGCCAGCAGCTTGAGTGGGCTCTACCCTGAAGGCTACACCTTC. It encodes CASSLSGLYPEGYTF.

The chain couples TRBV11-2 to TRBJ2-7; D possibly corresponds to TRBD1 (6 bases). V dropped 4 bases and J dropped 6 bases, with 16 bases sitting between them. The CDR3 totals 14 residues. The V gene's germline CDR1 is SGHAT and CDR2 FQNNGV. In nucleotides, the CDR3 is TGTGCCAGCAGCTATACAGGGCCGGGGAGCGAGCAGTACTTC. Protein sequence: CASSYTGPGSEQYF.

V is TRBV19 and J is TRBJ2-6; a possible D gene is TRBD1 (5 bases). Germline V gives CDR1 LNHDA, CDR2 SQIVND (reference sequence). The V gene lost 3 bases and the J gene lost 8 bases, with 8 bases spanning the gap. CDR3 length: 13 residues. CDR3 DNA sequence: TGTGCCAGTAGTATCAGGGTTTCCAACGTCCTGACTTTC. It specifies CASSIRVSNVLTF.